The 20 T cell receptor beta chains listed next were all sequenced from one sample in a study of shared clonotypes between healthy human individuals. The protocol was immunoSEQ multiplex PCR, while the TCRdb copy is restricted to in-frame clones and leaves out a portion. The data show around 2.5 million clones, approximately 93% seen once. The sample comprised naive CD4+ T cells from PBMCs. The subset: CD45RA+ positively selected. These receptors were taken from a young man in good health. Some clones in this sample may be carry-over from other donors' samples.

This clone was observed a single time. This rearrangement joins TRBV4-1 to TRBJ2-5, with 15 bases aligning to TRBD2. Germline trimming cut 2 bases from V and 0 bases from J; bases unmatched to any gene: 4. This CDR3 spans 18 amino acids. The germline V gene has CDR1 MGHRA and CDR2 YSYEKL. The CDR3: CASSQLGTSGRHQETQYF. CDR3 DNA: TGCGCCAGCAGCCAACTCGGGACTAGCGGGAGGCACCAAGAGACCCAGTACTTC.

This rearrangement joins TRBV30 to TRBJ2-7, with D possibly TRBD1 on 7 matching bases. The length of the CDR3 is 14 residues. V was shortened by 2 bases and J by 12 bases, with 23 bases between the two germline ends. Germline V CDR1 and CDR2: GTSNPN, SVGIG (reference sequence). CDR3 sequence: CAWSRGPGDREAYF. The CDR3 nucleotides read TGTGCCTGGAGTCGCGGGCCAGGAGACAGGGAGGCGTACTTC.

The CDR3 sequence: CASSSRTNEQFF. The DNA for the CDR3 is TGTGCCAGCAGCTCACGTACGAATGAGCAGTTCTTC. The J gene is TRBJ2-1, the V gene TRBV11-2; no definite D call. The CDR3 is 12 residues long. Trimming removed 4 bases from V and 7 bases from J, with 8 bases in between. Germline V gives CDR1 SGHAT, CDR2 FQNNGV.

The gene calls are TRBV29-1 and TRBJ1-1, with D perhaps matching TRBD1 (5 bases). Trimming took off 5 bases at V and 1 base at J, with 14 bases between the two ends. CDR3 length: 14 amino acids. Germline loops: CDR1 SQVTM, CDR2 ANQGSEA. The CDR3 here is CSVIPGPQNTEAFF. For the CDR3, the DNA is TGCAGCGTTATCCCGGGGCCACAGAACACTGAAGCTTTCTTT. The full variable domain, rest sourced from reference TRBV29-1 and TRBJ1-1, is SAVISQKPSRDICQRGTSLTIQCQVDSQVTMMFWYRQQPGQSLTLIATANQGSEATYESGFVIDKFPISRPNLTFSTLTVSNMSPEDSSIYLCSVIPGPQNTEAFFGQGTRLTVV.

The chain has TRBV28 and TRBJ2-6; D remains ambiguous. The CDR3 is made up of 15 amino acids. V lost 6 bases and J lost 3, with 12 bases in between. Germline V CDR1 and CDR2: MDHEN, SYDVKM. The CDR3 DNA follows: TGTGCCAGCAGGATCCAGCGAGGTGGGGCCAACGTCCTGACTTTC. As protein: CASRIQRGGANVLTF.

The CDR3 protein is CASSPLSGTSGQETQYF. CDR3 DNA: TGTGCCAGCTCACCCCTCTCGGGGACTAGCGGACAAGAGACCCAGTACTTC. This rearrangement joins TRBV18 to TRBJ2-5; the match to TRBD2 covers 11 bases. The V gene end was trimmed by 3 bases and the J gene end by 2 bases; junction bases not matched to a gene: 8. Germline V CDR1 and CDR2: KGHSH, LQKENI. The CDR3 length is 17 residues.

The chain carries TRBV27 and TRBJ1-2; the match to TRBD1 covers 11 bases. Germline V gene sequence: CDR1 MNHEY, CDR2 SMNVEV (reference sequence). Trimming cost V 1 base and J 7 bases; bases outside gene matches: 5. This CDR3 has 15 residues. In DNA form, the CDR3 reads TGTGCCAGCAGTTTATTGGGACAGGGGGAAAGTGGCTACACCTTC. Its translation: CASSLLGQGESGYTF.

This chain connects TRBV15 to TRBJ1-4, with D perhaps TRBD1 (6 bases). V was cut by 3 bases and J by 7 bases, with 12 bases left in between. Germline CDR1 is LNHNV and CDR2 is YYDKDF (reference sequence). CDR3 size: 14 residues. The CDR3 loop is CATSRDSFGEKLFF. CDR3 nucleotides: TGTGCCACCAGCAGGGACAGTTTTGGTGAAAAACTGTTTTTT.

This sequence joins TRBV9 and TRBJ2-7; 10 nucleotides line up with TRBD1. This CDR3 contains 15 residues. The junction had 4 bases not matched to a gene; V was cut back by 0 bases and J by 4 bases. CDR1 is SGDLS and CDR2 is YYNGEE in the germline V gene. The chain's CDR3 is CASSVGDRGGYEQYF. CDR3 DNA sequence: TGTGCCAGCAGCGTAGGGGACAGGGGAGGATACGAGCAGTACTTC.

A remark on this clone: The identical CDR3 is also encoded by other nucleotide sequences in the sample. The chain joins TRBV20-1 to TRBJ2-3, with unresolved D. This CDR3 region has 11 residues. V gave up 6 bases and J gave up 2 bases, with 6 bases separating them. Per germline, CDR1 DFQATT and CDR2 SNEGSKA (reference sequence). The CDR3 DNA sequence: TGCAGTGCCCTCCCCACAGATACGCAGTATTTT. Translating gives CSALPTDTQYF.

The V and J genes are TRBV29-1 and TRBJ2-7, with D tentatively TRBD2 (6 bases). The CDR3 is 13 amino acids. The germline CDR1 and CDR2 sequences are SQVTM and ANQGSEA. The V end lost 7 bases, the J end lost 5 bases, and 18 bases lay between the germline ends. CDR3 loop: CSALYGSFNEQYF. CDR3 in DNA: TGCAGCGCCCTGTACGGGAGTTTTAACGAGCAGTACTTC.

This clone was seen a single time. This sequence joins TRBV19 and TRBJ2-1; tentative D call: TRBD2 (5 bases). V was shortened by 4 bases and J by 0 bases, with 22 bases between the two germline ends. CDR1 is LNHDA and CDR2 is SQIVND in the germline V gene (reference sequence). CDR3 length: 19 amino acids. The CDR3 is CASSSTPPLAFSSYNEQFF. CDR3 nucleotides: TGTGCCAGTAGTAGTACCCCACCTTTAGCGTTCAGCTCCTACAATGAGCAGTTCTTC.

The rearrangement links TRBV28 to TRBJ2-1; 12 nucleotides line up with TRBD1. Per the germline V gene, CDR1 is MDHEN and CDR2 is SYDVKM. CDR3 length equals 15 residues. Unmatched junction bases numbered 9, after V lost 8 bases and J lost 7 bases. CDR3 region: CASPPPGQGANEQFF. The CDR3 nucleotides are TGTGCCAGCCCCCCCCCGGGACAGGGGGCTAATGAGCAGTTCTTC.

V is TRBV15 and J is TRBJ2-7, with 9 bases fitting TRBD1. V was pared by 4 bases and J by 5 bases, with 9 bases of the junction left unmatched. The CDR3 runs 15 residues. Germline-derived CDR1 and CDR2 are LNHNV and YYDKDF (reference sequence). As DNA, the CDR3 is TGTGCCACCAGCACCTTCGGACAGGGGACCAACGAGCAGTACTTC. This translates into CATSTFGQGTNEQYF.

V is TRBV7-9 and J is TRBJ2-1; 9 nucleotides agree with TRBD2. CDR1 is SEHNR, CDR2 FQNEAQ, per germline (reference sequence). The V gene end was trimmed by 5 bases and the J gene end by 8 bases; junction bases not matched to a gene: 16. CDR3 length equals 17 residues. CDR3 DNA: TGTGCCAGCAGCCCACTCTCCAGCGGGAGGCTTAACGATGAGCAGTTCTTC. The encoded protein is CASSPLSSGRLNDEQFF.

CDR3: CASGRWNQETQYF. The CDR3 nucleotides read TGTGCCAGCGGGCGGTGGAACCAAGAGACCCAGTACTTC. The chain recombines TRBV11-2 with TRBJ2-5; no clear D gene. The CDR3 has 13 amino acids. Germline V gene sequence: CDR1 SGHAT, CDR2 FQNNGV. The germline V and J ends were trimmed by 8 bases and 0 bases, with 10 bases remaining between them.

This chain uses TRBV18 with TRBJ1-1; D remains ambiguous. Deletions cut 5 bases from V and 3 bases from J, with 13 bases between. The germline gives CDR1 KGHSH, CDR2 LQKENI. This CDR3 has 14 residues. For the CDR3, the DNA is TGTGCCAGCTCATCCTCGGGCGCGGACACTGAAGCTTTCTTT. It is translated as CASSSSGADTEAFF.

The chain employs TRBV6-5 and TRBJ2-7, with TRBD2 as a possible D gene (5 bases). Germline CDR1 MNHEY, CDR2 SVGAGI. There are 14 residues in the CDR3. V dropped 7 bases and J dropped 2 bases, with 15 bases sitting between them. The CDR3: CASTHRGSPYEQYF. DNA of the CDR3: TGTGCCAGCACCCACCGGGGTAGCCCCTACGAGCAGTACTTC.

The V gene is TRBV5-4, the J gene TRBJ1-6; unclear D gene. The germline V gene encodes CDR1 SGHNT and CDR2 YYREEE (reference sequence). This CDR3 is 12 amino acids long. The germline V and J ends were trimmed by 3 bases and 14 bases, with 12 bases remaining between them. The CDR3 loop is CASSSGPFALHF. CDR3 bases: TGTGCCAGCAGCTCCGGACCCTTCGCCCTCCACTTT.

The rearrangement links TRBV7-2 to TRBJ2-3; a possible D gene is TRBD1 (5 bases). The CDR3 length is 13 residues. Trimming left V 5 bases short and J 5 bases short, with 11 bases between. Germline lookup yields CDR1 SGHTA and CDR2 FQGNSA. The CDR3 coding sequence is TGTGCCAGCAGCCTCCTGGGGCGAGATACGCAGTATTTT. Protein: CASSLLGRDTQYF.